This T cell receptor (beta chain) derives from a study of cytomegalovirus exposure and HLA in healthy donors. About the research overall: A previous analysis identified approximately 110 million unique TCR beta sequences derived from 180 million or so T cells.

The CDR3 contains 15 residues. Trimming took 2 bases from V and 1 from J; bases not matched to a gene: 4. Germline V gene lookup returns CDR1 MNHEY and CDR2 SVGAGI. General study results and limits: Among TCR beta chains, those listed as cytomegalovirus-associated numbered 164. A missense DCLRE1C variant was associated with V- and J-gene trimming of TCR beta chains in a later analysis, and an independent cohort replicated the association.

As concerns this clone: Its antigen remains unidentified.

The study ran its PCR with 60 Vbeta and 13 Jbeta primers. The method was immunoSEQ multiplex PCR; TCRdb's version includes in-frame clones alone and lacks a portion of them. The sample consists of around 85,000 clones, 80% of them appearing once. V usage is TRBV6-5 and J usage is TRBJ2-7; 8 bases fit TRBD1. This clonotype was obtained from a woman aged 45-65 years in good health and CMV-seropositive. Sample: PBMCs. CDR3 loop: CASSYGTGGSYEQYF. Written as DNA, the CDR3 is TGTGCCAGCAGTTACGGGACAGGCGGATCCTACGAGCAGTACTTC.